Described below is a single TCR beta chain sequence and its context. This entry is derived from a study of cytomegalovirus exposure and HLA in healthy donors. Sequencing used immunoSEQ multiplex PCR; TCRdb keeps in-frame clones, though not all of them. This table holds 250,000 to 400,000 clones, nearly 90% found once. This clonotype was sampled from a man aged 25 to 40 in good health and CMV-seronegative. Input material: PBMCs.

In DNA, the CDR3 is TGTGCCAGCCGACTAGCGGGGGGGCTTGGGGAGCAGTTCTTC. It yields the protein CASRLAGGLGEQFF. This chain joins TRBV6-5 and TRBJ2-1; 14 bases map to TRBD2. The trim removed 8 bases at V and 10 bases at J, leaving 7 bases unmatched. CDR3 length: 14 amino acids. Germline lookup yields CDR1 MNHEY and CDR2 SVGAGI.